These T cell receptor beta chains were read from a single sample in a study of blood T cell repertoires in COVID-19. Assay used: immunoSEQ multiplex PCR; TCRdb lists only in-frame clones, some missing. The sample lists tens of thousands of clones, about four fifths occurring once. Sequencing was performed on peripheral blood. The receptors derive from a man in his 60s in a cohort sampled during active COVID-19. Both conserved end residues are part of each CDR3. The order of the fields is V gene, J gene, clone size, CDR3 protein. Expanded clones are given a class, and other clones once, few, many or no size at all.

TRBV19,TRBJ2-1,-,CASSIGSPGDEQFF
TRBV5-1,TRBJ1-2,-,CASSLDDRAVRGYTF
TRBV7-2,TRBJ2-7,-,CASNPNREGRREQYF
TRBV5-1,TRBJ2-2,-,CASSSQGAGAGELFF
TRBV27,TRBJ2-7,-,CASSYSAFSYEQYF
TRBV24-1,TRBJ2-7,-,CATSDPGTGGEQYF
TRBV27,TRBJ2-7,-,CASTDRTYEQYF
TRBV19,TRBJ1-6,-,CASSNRENNSPLHF
TRBV30,TRBJ1-4,-,CAWSSIDRSNEKLFF
TRBV27,TRBJ2-7,-,CASSRPGQSSYEQYF
TRBV5-4,TRBJ1-2,few,CASSLKGTGGRGYTF
TRBV19,TRBJ2-1,-,CASSPGRDVDEQFF
TRBV19,TRBJ1-2,-,CASSILTNSATATPNYGYTF
TRBV9,TRBJ1-3,-,CASSASSGNTIYF
TRBV4-1,TRBJ2-3,-,CASSQPPAGKSGGISADTQYF
TRBV28,TRBJ1-2,-,CASSLRLGGGGYTF
TRBV11-3,TRBJ1-2,-,CASSLDGTNRGGYTF
TRBV30,TRBJ2-7,-,CAWSPPDSPPYEQYF
TRBV7-9,TRBJ2-6,-,CASSSAQAANVLTF
TRBV5-4,TRBJ2-7,-,CASSSLRTGLHEQYF
TRBV18,TRBJ2-7,-,CASSPGTTSPSNTYEQYF
TRBV7-2,TRBJ2-1,-,CASSLIPAGGRQFF